These 22 T cell receptor beta chains came from one sample sequenced in a study of T cell repertoires in cytomegalovirus infection. Each CDR3 protein is one row after TCRdb ran MiXCR on the reads. Of 150,000 to 200,000 distinct CDR3 sequences listed, about 28% are singletons. Sequencing was done on a sample of PBMCs. The receptors originated from a human donor in good health (CMV status not recorded). Some clones in this sample may be carry-over from other donors' samples.

The chain's CDR3 is CASTKTVEAINTEAFF. CDR3 coding DNA: TGTGCCAGCACCAAAACGGTAGAGGCGATCAACACTGAAGCTTTCTTT. V is TRBV2 and J is TRBJ1-1; D is unresolved. Deletions cut 7 bases from V and 2 bases from J, with 20 bases between. The germline V gene encodes CDR1 SNHLY and CDR2 FYNNEI. The CDR3 length is 16 residues.

This clonotype has more than one count but fewer than ten. This chain uses TRBV6-1 with TRBJ2-2, with D perhaps matching TRBD1 (6 bases). Trimming cost V 3 bases and J 1 base, with 9 bases left between them. CDR1 and CDR2 (germline): MNHNS, SASEGT. CDR3 length: 15 amino acids. CDR3 DNA sequence: TGTGCCAGCAGTGAGATGACAGGGAACACCGGGGAGCTGTTTTTT. Protein sequence: CASSEMTGNTGELFF.

The V and J genes are TRBV2 and TRBJ1-5; D might be TRBD1 (5 bases). The CDR3 is made up of 13 amino acids. Germline V lookup: CDR1 SNHLY, CDR2 FYNNEI. The V end was cut by 6 bases, the J end by 8 bases, with 14 bases between. The CDR3 DNA follows: TGTGCCAGCAGCTTGGGGGGAGTTAAGCCCCAGCATTTT. It codes for CASSLGGVKPQHF.

This clonotype has ten or more counts. V and J are TRBV6-4 and TRBJ2-3; a possible D gene is TRBD2 (7 bases). The CDR3 length is 15 residues. Germline-derived CDR1 and CDR2 are MRHNA and SNTAGT. Deletions cut 3 bases from V and 5 bases from J, with 15 bases between. The CDR3 spells CASSESTGGRDTQYF. As DNA, the CDR3 is TGTGCCAGCAGTGAGAGCACGGGGGGCCGAGATACGCAGTATTTT.

The sample holds a few counts of this clonotype. The chain uses TRBV7-6 and TRBJ2-1; a weak D match, TRBD2 (6 bases). Germline V gene data show CDR1 as SGHVS and CDR2 as FNYEAQ. The CDR3 totals 14 residues. V was trimmed by 6 bases and J by 8 bases, leaving 17 bases between them. CDR3 sequence reads: CASSPPYSGDEQFF. DNA of the CDR3: TGTGCCAGCAGTCCCCCTTATTCGGGGGATGAGCAGTTCTTC.

The table lists this clonotype with a few counts. V and J are TRBV2 and TRBJ1-1, with 7 bases fitting TRBD1. The CDR3 contains 13 residues. Per the germline V gene, CDR1 is SNHLY and CDR2 is FYNNEI. CDR3 loop: CAQGGPLNTEAFF. For the CDR3, the DNA is TGTGCTCAGGGGGGGCCCCTGAACACTGAAGCTTTCTTT.

In its sample, this clonotype was seen a few times. The chain links TRBV7-6 to TRBJ1-1, with TRBD1 matching 12 bases. This CDR3 region has 17 residues. The trim removed 8 bases at V and 4 bases at J, leaving 14 bases unmatched. CDR1 SGHVS and CDR2 FNYEAQ come from the germline V gene. The CDR3 nucleotides read TGTGCCAGCGGCGCGGGGACAGGGGGCGCAGGGTCCACTGAAGCTTTCTTT. This sequence encodes CASGAGTGGAGSTEAFF.

The chain uses TRBV7-8 and TRBJ2-2; D unresolved. This CDR3 has 16 amino acids. Germline V gene sequence: CDR1 SGHVS, CDR2 FQNEAQ. The germline V and J ends were trimmed by 7 bases and 0 bases, with 15 bases remaining between them. In DNA form, the CDR3 reads TGTGCCAGCATCCCCTGGGTGTTGGCGAACACCGGGGAGCTGTTTTTT. Translated, it gives CASIPWVLANTGELFF.

The chain links TRBV7-9 to TRBJ1-5; TRBD1 matches 9 bases. J lost 7 bases, V lost 5 bases, and 9 bases had no gene match. The CDR3 runs 15 residues. The V gene's germline CDR1 is SEHNR and CDR2 FQNEAQ (reference sequence). The CDR3 coding sequence is TGTGCCAGCAGCCTAGGGACAGGGACGTGGCAGCCCCAGCATTTT. It encodes CASSLGTGTWQPQHF.

The J gene is TRBJ2-2, the V gene TRBV2; D is ambiguous. Trimming took off 1 base at V and 0 bases at J, with 3 bases between the two ends. The CDR3 loop spans 14 amino acids. Looked up from germline, CDR1 is SNHLY and CDR2 is FYNNEI. The CDR3 loop reads CASSEEANTGELFF. The CDR3 nucleotides read TGTGCCAGCAGTGAAGAGGCGAACACCGGGGAGCTGTTTTTT.

In its sample, this clonotype was seen a few times. The V call is TRBV6-5, the J call TRBJ2-1; TRBD1 aligns across 8 bases. The CDR3 loop spans 15 amino acids. Germline CDR1 is MNHEY and CDR2 is SVGAGI. Unmatched junction bases numbered 4, after V lost 6 bases and J lost 0 bases. The CDR3: CASSPTGGSYNEQFF. The CDR3 DNA sequence: TGTGCCAGCAGCCCTACAGGGGGCTCCTACAATGAGCAGTTCTTC.

The chain combines TRBV6-5 with TRBJ1-1; TRBD1 matches at 8 bases. CDR1 and CDR2 (germline): MNHEY, SVGAGI. This CDR3 comprises 15 residues. Unmatched junction bases numbered 5, after V lost 2 bases and J lost 3 bases. The CDR3 protein is CASSYQTGEDTEAFF. CDR3 bases: TGTGCCAGCAGTTACCAGACAGGGGAGGACACTGAAGCTTTCTTT.

There are a few counts of this clonotype. The chain has TRBV12-3 or TRBV12-4 and TRBJ1-2, with a weak D call TRBD1 (6 bases). V lost 6 bases and J lost 8, with 13 bases in between. The CDR3 has 12 amino acids. CDR3 DNA: TGTGCCAGCAGCCCAGGGGTCTTAGGCTACACCTTC. This sequence encodes CASSPGVLGYTF.

For this clonotype: An end of the junction differs from the germline gene, which may be a read error. This chain uses TRBV5-1 with TRBJ2-7; maybe TRBD1 (5 bases). Germline V gene data show CDR1 as SGHRS and CDR2 as YFSETQ. CDR3 length equals 14 residues. This chain's CDR3 is CASSLSQGAGEQNF. In DNA form, the CDR3 reads TGCGCCAGCAGCTTGAGCCAGGGCGCCGGAGAGCAGAACTTC.

This clonotype has a handful of counts. The chain joins TRBV4-1 to TRBJ2-7; no clear D. The CDR3 has 17 amino acids. The germline V gene encodes CDR1 MGHRA and CDR2 YSYEKL. V was cut by 0 bases and J by 0 bases, with 15 bases left in between. The CDR3 protein is CASSQDTASLSSYEQYF. As DNA, the CDR3 is TGCGCCAGCAGCCAAGATACGGCCAGCTTAAGCTCCTACGAGCAGTACTTC.

Regarding this clonotype: Germline is not matched at one junction end, which may reflect a read error. This chain connects TRBV7-2 to TRBJ1-6; perhaps TRBD1 as D (6 bases). CDR1 and CDR2 from the germline V gene are SGHTA and FQGNSA. The CDR3 consists of 15 residues. CDR3 in amino acids: CASGLEIRGGSPLHF. In DNA, the CDR3 is TGTGCCAGCGGCTTAGAGATCAGGGGAGGCTCACCCCTCCACTTT.

The chain couples TRBV5-4 to TRBJ1-1; no definite D call. The length of the CDR3 is 13 residues. CDR1 and CDR2 from the germline V gene are SGHNT and YYREEE (reference sequence). Trimming pared 4 bases from V and 8 bases from J, leaving 15 bases between. Here the CDR3 DNA reads TGTGCCAGCAGCCTGGCCTGGCGGACGGAAGCTTTCTTT. It encodes CASSLAWRTEAFF.

A few counts support this clonotype. The V and J genes are TRBV29-1 and TRBJ2-2; 8 bases agree with TRBD1. CDR1 and CDR2 from the germline V gene are SQVTM and ANQGSEA. V was pared by 6 bases and J by 7 bases, with 10 bases of the junction left unmatched. The length of the CDR3 is 14 residues. Here the CDR3 reads CSVRSGGAIGELFF. CDR3 nucleotide sequence: TGCAGCGTGCGGTCAGGGGGCGCAATCGGGGAGCTGTTTTTT.

This clonotype was detected a few times. The V gene is TRBV2, the J gene TRBJ1-1; D is uncertain. With 8 bases removed from V and 1 base from J, the gap between germline ends came to 11 bases. The CDR3 totals 13 residues. CDR1 is SNHLY, CDR2 FYNNEI, per germline. The CDR3: CASRIAGNTEAFF. The DNA for the CDR3 is TGTGCCAGCCGCATTGCGGGGAACACTGAAGCTTTCTTT. The variable domain in full, with the rest retrieved from reference TRBV2 and TRBJ1-1, is EPEVTQTPSHQVTQMGQEVILRCVPISNHLYFYWYRQILGQKVEFLVSFYNNEISEKSEIFDDQFSVERPDGSNFTLKIRSTKLEDSAMYFCASRIAGNTEAFFGQGTRLTVV.

This clonotype has only a few counts. The rearrangement links TRBV7-6 to TRBJ1-1; possible D gene TRBD1, 5 bases. The CDR3 consists of 15 residues. Trimming shortened V by 0 bases and J by 1 base, and 9 bases separated the two germline ends. From germline, CDR1 is SGHVS and CDR2 FNYEAQ. The chain's CDR3 is CASSLAGGTNTEAFF. The CDR3 DNA reads TGTGCCAGCAGCTTAGCAGGCGGGACGAACACTGAAGCTTTCTTT.

This clonotype has only a few counts. This rearrangement joins TRBV7-6 to TRBJ1-3; D is uncertain. V lost 0 bases, J lost 0 bases, and 9 bases lay in between. CDR3 length: 16 residues. CDR1 is SGHVS, CDR2 FNYEAQ, per germline. CDR3 sequence (DNA): TGTGCCAGCAGCTTAGCGGAATGGAACTCTGGAAACACCATATATTTT. Translating gives CASSLAEWNSGNTIYF.

The table lists this clonotype with a few counts. J is TRBJ1-4 and V is TRBV2; perhaps TRBD1 as D (5 bases). Looked up from germline, CDR1 is SNHLY and CDR2 is FYNNEI. This CDR3 comprises 15 residues. V gave up 0 bases and J gave up 11 bases, with 16 bases separating them. This chain's CDR3 is CASSEALRRGGKLFF. The CDR3 DNA follows: TGTGCCAGCAGTGAAGCGCTTCGGAGGGGCGGGAAACTGTTTTTT. The full variable domain, rest sourced from reference TRBV2 and TRBJ1-4, is EPEVTQTPSHQVTQMGQEVILRCVPISNHLYFYWYRQILGQKVEFLVSFYNNEISEKSEIFDDQFSVERPDGSNFTLKIRSTKLEDSAMYFCASSEALRRGGKLFFGSGTQLSVL.